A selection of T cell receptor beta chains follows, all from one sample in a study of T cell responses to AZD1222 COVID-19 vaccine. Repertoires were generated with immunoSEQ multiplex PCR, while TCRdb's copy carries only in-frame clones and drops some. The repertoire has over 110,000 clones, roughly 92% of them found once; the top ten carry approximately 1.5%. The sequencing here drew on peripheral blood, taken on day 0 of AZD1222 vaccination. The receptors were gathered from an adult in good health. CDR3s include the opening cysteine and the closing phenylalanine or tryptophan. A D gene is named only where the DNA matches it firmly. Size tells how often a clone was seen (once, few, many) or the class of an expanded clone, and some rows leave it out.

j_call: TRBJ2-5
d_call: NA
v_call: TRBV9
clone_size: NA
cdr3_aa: CASSVGQIQETQYF
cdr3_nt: TGTGCCAGCAGCGTAGGACAGATCCAAGAGACCCAGTACTTC

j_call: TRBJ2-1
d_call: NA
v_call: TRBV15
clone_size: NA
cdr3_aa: CATSRANYNEQFF
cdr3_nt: TGTGCCACCAGCAGAGCGAACTACAATGAGCAGTTCTTC

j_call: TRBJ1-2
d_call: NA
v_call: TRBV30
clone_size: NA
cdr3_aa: CAWSVVSRGKRFGYTF
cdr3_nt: TGTGCCTGGAGTGTAGTTTCCCGGGGAAAGAGATTTGGCTACACCTTC

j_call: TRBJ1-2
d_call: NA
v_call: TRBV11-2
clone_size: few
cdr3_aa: CASIGPGEGYGYTF
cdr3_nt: TGTGCCAGCATCGGTCCAGGGGAGGGCTATGGCTACACCTTC

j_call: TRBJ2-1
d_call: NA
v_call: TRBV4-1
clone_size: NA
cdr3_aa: CASSQDLEHNEQFF
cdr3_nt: TGCGCCAGCAGCCAAGACTTAGAACACAATGAGCAGTTCTTC

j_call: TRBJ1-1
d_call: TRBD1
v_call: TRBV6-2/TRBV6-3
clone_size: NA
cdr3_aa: CASSLRTGRNTEAFF
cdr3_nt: TGTGCCAGCAGCCTCCGGACAGGTCGGAACACTGAAGCTTTCTTT

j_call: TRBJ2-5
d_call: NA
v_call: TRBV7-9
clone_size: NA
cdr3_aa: CASSLPPVETQYF
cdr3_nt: TGTGCCAGCAGCCTGCCCCCAGTAGAGACCCAGTACTTC

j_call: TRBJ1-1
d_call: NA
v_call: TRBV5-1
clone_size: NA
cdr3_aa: CASSLMWGSRSNTEAFF
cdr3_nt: TGCGCCAGCAGCTTGATGTGGGGATCCCGCTCGAACACTGAAGCTTTCTTT

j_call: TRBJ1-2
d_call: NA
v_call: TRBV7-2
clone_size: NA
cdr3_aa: CASSPWTYYGYTF
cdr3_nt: TGTGCCAGCAGCCCGTGGACCTACTATGGCTACACCTTC

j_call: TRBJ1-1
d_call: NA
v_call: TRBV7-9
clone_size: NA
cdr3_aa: CASSLEVWGRNTEAFF
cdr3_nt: TGTGCCAGCAGCTTAGAGGTTTGGGGAAGGAACACTGAAGCTTTCTTT

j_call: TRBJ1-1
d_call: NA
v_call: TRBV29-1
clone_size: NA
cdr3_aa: CSARRGWTEAFF
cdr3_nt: TGCAGCGCTCGCCGCGGGTGGACTGAAGCTTTCTTT

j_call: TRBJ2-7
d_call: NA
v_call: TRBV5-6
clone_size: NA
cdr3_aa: CASSLLGPTSHEQYF
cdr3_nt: TGTGCCAGCAGCTTGTTGGGCCCTACGAGCCACGAGCAGTACTTC

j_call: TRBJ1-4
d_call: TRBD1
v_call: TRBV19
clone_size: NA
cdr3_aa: CASSRTGGREKLFF
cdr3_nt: TGTGCCAGTAGTCGTACAGGGGGCCGTGAAAAACTGTTTTTT

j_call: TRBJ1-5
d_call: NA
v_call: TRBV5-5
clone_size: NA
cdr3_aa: CASSLAFPGLLGNQPQHF
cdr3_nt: TGTGCCAGCAGCTTGGCTTTCCCGGGCCTCCTGGGCAATCAGCCCCAGCATTTT

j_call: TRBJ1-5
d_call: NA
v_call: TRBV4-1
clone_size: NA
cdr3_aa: CASSPGLRGQLNQPQHF
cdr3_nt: TGCGCCAGCAGCCCAGGTCTAAGGGGACAACTCAATCAGCCCCAGCATTTT

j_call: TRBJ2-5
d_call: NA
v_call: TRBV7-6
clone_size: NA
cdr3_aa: CASSGSRETQYF
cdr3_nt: TGTGCCAGCAGCGGGAGTCGAGAGACCCAGTACTTC

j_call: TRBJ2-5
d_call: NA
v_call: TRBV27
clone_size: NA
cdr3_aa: CASSSDRGETQYF
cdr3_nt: TGTGCCAGCAGTTCGGACAGAGGAGAGACCCAGTACTTC

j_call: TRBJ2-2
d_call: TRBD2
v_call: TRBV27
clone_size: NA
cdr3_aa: CASSKAGGLRELFF
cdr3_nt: TGTGCCAGCAGTAAGGCGGGAGGGCTTAGGGAGCTGTTTTTT

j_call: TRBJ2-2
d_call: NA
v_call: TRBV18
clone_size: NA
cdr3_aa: CASSPPKPRANTGELFF
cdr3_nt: TGTGCCAGCTCACCCCCGAAGCCCAGGGCCAACACCGGGGAGCTGTTTTTT

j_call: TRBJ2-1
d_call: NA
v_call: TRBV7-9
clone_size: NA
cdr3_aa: CASSTDGGGRQFF
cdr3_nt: TGTGCCAGCAGCACGGATGGGGGTGGGCGGCAGTTCTTC

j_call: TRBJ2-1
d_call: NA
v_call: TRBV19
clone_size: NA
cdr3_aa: CASSIGRQPFF
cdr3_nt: TGTGCCAGTAGTATAGGTCGACAGCCATTCTTC

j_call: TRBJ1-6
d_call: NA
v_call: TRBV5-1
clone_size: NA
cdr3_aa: CASSLAGGQGDSPLHF
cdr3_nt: TGCGCCAGCAGCTTGGCCGGAGGACAAGGAGATTCACCCCTCCACTTT

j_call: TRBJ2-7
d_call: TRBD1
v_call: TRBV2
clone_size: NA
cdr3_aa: CASSTIGTGGHYEQYF
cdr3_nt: TGTGCCAGCAGTACAATTGGGACAGGGGGCCACTACGAGCAGTACTTC

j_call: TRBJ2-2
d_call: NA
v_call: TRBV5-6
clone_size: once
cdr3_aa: CASSYRTTGELFF
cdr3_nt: TGTGCCAGCAGCTATCGGACGACCGGGGAGCTGTTTTTT

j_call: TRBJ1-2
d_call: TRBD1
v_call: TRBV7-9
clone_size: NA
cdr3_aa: CASSFLTGVPRDYTF
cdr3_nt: TGTGCCAGCAGCTTCTTGACAGGGGTGCCTCGAGACTACACCTTC

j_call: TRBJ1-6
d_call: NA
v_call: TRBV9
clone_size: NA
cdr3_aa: CASSVAGGSPLHF
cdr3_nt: TGTGCCAGCAGCGTAGCGGGGGGTTCACCCCTCCACTTT

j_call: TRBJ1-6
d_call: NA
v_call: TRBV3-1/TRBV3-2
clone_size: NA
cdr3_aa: CASSRGTDTSYNSPLHF
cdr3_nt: TGTGCCAGCAGCCGGGGGACGGATACCTCCTATAATTCACCCCTCCACTTT

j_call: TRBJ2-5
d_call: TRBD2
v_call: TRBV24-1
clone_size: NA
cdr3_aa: CATSSGSSTQYF
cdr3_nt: TGTGCCACCAGTAGCGGGAGCTCGACCCAGTACTTC

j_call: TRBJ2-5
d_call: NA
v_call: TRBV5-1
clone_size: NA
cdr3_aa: CASSSRSQETQYF
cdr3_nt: TGCGCCAGCAGCTCCCGATCTCAAGAGACCCAGTACTTC

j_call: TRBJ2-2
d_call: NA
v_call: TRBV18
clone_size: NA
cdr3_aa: CASSPSQERNTGELFF
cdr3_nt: TGTGCCAGCTCACCCTCACAGGAGCGGAACACCGGGGAGCTGTTTTTT

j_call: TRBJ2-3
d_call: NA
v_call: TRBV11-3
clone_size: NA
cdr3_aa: CASSLGGSSRTDTQYF
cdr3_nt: TGTGCCAGCAGCTTGGGCGGGTCGTCCCGTACAGATACGCAGTATTTT

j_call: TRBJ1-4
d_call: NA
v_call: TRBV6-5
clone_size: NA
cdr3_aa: CASSYLGRGSEKLFF
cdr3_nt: TGTGCCAGCAGTTACCTCGGCAGGGGCTCTGAAAAACTGTTTTTT

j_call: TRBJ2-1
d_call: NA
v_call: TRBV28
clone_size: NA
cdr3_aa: CASSPLSSRSYNEQFF
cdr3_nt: TGTGCCAGCAGTCCCCTGTCGAGTCGCTCCTACAATGAGCAGTTCTTC

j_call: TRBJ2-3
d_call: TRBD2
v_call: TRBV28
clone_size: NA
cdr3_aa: CASSSPDSGAQYF
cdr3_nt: TGTGCCAGCAGTTCCCCTGACAGCGGGGCGCAGTATTTT

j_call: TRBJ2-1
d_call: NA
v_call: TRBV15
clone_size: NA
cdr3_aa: CATSRGHDTYNEQFF
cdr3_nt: TGTGCCACCAGCAGAGGACACGATACTTACAATGAGCAGTTCTTC

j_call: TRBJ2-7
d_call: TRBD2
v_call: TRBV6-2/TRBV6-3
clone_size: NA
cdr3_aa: CASSSSGSSYEQYF
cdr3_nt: TGTGCCAGCAGTTCTAGCGGGAGCTCCTACGAGCAGTACTTC

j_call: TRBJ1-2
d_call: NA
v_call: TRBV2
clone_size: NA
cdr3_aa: CASSEAGAEGYTF
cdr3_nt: TGTGCCAGCAGTGAAGCAGGGGCGGAGGGCTACACCTTC

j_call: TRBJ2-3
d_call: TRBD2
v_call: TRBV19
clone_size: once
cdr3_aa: CASSKGERDHSTDTQYF
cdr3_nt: TGTGCCAGTAGTAAGGGTGAGCGGGACCACAGCACAGATACGCAGTATTTT

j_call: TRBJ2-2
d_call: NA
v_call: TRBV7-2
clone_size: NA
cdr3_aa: CASSPQGPGELFF
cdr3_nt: TGTGCCAGCAGCCCACAGGGCCCCGGGGAGCTGTTTTTT

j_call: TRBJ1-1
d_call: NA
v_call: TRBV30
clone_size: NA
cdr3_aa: CAWSWGKPEAFF
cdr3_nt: TGTGCCTGGAGTTGGGGTAAGCCTGAAGCTTTCTTT

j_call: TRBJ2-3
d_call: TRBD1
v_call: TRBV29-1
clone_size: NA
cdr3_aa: CSVDSGQGAGDTQYF
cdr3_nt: TGCAGCGTTGATTCAGGGCAGGGGGCGGGAGATACGCAGTATTTT

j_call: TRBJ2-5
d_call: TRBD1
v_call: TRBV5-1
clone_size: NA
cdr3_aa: CASTLQGQETQYF
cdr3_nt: TGCGCCAGCACCCTACAGGGGCAAGAGACCCAGTACTTC

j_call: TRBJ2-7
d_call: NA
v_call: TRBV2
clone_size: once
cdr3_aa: CASSPVPAGREQYF
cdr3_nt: TGTGCCAGCAGCCCAGTTCCGGCTGGCCGCGAGCAGTACTTC

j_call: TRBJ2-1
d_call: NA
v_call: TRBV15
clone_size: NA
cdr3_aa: CATSRDFPQPKTYNEQFF
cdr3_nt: TGTGCCACCAGCAGAGATTTTCCCCAACCTAAGACCTACAATGAGCAGTTCTTC

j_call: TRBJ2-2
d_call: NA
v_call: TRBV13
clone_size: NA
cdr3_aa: CASSRPLNGRGTGELFF
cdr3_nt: TGTGCCAGCAGCCGCCCTTTGAACGGGAGAGGGACCGGGGAGCTGTTTTTT

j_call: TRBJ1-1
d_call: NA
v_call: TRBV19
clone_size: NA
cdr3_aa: CASSVGRPLDTEAFF
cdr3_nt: TGTGCCAGTAGTGTCGGACGCCCGTTAGACACTGAAGCTTTCTTT

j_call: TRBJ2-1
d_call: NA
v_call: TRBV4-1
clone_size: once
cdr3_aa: CASSQDPAWDEQFF
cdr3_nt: TGCGCCAGCAGCCAGGACCCCGCATGGGATGAGCAGTTCTTC

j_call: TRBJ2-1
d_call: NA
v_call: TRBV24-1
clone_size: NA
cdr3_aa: CATSVRNEQFF
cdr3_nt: TGTGCCACCAGTGTGCGAAATGAGCAGTTCTTC

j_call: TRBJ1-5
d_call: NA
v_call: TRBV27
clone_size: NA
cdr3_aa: CASKLGQYQPQHF
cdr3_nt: TGTGCCAGCAAATTGGGGCAGTATCAGCCCCAGCATTTT

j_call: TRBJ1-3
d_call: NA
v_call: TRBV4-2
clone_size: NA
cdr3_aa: CASSQDEMRVSGNTIYF
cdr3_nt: TGTGCCAGCAGCCAAGATGAGATGCGGGTCTCTGGAAACACCATATATTTT

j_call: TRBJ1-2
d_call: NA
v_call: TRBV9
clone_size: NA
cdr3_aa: CASSFGLTKGYTF
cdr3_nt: TGTGCCAGCAGCTTTGGCCTGACAAAAGGCTACACCTTC